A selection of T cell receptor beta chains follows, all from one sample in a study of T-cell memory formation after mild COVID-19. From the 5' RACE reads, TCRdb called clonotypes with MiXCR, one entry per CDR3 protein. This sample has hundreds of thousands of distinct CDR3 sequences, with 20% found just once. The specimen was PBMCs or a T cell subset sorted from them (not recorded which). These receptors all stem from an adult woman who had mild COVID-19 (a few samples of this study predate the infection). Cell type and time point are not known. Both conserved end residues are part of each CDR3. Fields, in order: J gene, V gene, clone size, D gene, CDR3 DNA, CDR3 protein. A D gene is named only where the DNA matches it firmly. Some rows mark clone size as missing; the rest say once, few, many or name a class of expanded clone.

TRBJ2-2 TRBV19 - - TGTGCCAGTAGGCACAGGCTTGACACCGGGGAGCTGTTTTTT CASRHRLDTGELFF
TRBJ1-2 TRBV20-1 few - TGCAGTGCTCCTCCCCGGGGGGCAGACTATGGCTACACCTTC CSAPPRGADYGYTF
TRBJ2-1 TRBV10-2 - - TGCGCCAGCCGTAGCGGATACAATGAGCAGTTCTTC CASRSGYNEQFF
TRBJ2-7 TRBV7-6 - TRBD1 TGTGCCAGCAGTCCCGGGACAGGGGGAGATTCTTTCTACGAGCAGTACTTC CASSPGTGGDSFYEQYF
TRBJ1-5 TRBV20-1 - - TGCAGTGCTAGAGATCGAGCAGGGGTCAATCAGCCCCAGCATTTT CSARDRAGVNQPQHF
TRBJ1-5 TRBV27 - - TGTGCCAGCAGTCCGACAGGTTGGAGCAATCAGCCCCAGCATTTT CASSPTGWSNQPQHF
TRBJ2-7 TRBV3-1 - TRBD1 TGTGCCAGCAGCAAGGGACAGCTAACCTACGAGCAGTACTTC CASSKGQLTYEQYF
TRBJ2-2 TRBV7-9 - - TGTGCCAGCAGGGTTTCGCAGATCACCGGGGAGCTGTTTTTT CASRVSQITGELFF
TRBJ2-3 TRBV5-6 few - TGTGCCACCAAGACCCGGGGAATCACAGATACGCAGTATTTT CATKTRGITDTQYF
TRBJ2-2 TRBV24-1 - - TGTGCCACCAGTGATTTGAAGGGAACAATGAACACCGGGGAGCTGTTTTTT CATSDLKGTMNTGELFF
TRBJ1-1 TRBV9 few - TGTGCCAGCAGCTGGCAGGGTTCGGGAACTGAAGCTTTCTTT CASSWQGSGTEAFF
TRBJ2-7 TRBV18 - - TGTGCCAGCTCCCCGCCGGGTCTTGAGTCCTACGAGCAGTACTTC CASSPPGLESYEQYF
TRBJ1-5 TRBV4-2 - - TGTGCCAGCGGCCGAGACAATAGGGAAGATCAGCCCCAGCATTTT CASGRDNREDQPQHF
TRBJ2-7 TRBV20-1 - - TGCAGTGCTAGCCAGCGGGCAGCCGATGGCGAGCAGTACTTC CSASQRAADGEQYF
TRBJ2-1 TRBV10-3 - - TGTGCCATCAGAGACCGTAGCTCCTACAATGAGCAGTTATTC CAIRDRSSYNEQLF
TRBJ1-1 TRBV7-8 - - TGTGCCAGCAGCTCCTTGGGCTGGGGCACTGAAGCTTTCTTT CASSSLGWGTEAFF
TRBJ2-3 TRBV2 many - TGTGCCAGCCTCGCGGGGTACACAGCGTATTTT CASLAGYTAYF
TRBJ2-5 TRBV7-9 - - TGTGCCAGCAGTGTGGCCCCACTAGTGAGCGACCAAGAGACCCAGTACTTC CASSVAPLVSDQETQYF
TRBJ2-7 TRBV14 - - TGTGCCAGCAGCCAGGGCGGGACCCCTAGCTACGAGCAGTACTTC CASSQGGTPSYEQYF
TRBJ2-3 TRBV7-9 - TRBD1 TGTGCCAGCAGCTTAGAGGGGGCAAATACGCAGTATTTT CASSLEGANTQYF
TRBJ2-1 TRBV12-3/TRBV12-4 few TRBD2 TGTGCCAGCAGTTCTAGCGGGAGGGGGACCTACAATGAGCAGTTCTTC CASSSSGRGTYNEQFF
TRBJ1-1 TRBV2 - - TGTGCCAGCAGTGGGGAGGGAATGTTGACTGAAGCTTTCTTT CASSGEGMLTEAFF
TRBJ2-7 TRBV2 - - TGTGCCAGCAGTGAGGAAGGGGGGTACGAGCAGTACTTC CASSEEGGYEQYF
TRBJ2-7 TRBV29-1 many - TGCAGCGTTGAAGATTTGGGAGAGCAGTACTTC CSVEDLGEQYF
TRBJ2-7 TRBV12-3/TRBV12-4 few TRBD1 TGTGCCAGCAGCCCTGGGACAGGGTTGAGCTCCTACGAGCAGTACTTC CASSPGTGLSSYEQYF
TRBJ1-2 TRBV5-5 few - TGTGCCAGCAGCTGGGGGGTTGGGCCCGATGGCTACACCTTC CASSWGVGPDGYTF
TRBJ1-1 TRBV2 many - TGTGCCAGCAGTCCCTTGACTGTAAACACTGAAGCTTTCTTT CASSPLTVNTEAFF
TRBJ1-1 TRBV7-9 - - TGTGCCAGCAGCCCCAATGCTTACACTGAAGCTTTCTTT CASSPNAYTEAFF
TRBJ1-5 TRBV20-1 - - TGCAGTGCTGGGGAAGACAGCAATCAGCCCCAGCATTTT CSAGEDSNQPQHF
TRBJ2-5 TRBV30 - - TGTGCCTGGCAGGAGGGAGAGGAGACCCAGTACTTC CAWQEGEETQYF
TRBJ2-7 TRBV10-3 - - TGTGCCATCAGTTCCGATGCCTACGAGCAGTACTTC CAISSDAYEQYF
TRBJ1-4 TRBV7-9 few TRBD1 TGTGCCAGCAGCTTAGGACAGGGACTTTTACGGGGGACTAATGAAAAACTGTTTTTT CASSLGQGLLRGTNEKLFF
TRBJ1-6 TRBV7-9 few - TGTGCCAGCACCCGCGACCTGGGAAGTTCACCCCTCCACTTT CASTRDLGSSPLHF
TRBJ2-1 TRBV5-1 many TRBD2 TGCGCCAGCAGCTCGACTAGCCCATACAATGAGCAGTTCTTC CASSSTSPYNEQFF
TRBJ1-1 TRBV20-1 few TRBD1 TGCAGTGCACCACTCCAGGGGGGAAGGAACACTGAAGCTTTCTTT CSAPLQGGRNTEAFF
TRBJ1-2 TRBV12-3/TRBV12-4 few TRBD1 TGTGCCAGCAGTTTCGGACAGGGGGCGTCTGGCTACACCTTC CASSFGQGASGYTF
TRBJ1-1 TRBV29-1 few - TGCAGCGTTGAGCGCTATGGCACTGAAGCTTTCTTT CSVERYGTEAFF
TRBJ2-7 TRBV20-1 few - TGCAGTGCTAGTAAGGCAGAGTACGAGCAGTACTTC CSASKAEYEQYF
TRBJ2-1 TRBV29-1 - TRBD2 TGCAGCCAACTAGCGGGGAGCTCCTACAATGAGCAGTTCTTC CSQLAGSSYNEQFF
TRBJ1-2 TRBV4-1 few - TGCGCCAGCAGCCCGACCCATAGTGGCTATGGCTACACCTTC CASSPTHSGYGYTF
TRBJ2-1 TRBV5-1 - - TGCGCCAGCAGCTCCCGGGCCTCCTCCTACACTGAGCAGTTCTTC CASSSRASSYTEQFF
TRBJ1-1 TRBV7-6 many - TGTGCCAGCAGCGCTGACAGAGTGAACACTGAAGCTTTCTTT CASSADRVNTEAFF
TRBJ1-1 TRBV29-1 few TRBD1 TGCAGCGTTGGCCCGGGACAGGGGAACACTGAAGCTTTCTTT CSVGPGQGNTEAFF
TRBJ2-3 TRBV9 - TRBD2 TGTGCCAGCAGCCACGAGCGGGGGGGCCTCGCAGATACGCAGTATTTT CASSHERGGLADTQYF
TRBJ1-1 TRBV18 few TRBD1 TGTGCCAGCTCACCGAGCACCGGGACAGTTAGCGCTGAAGCTTTCTTT CASSPSTGTVSAEAFF